Following are 31 T cell receptor beta chains from one sample sequenced in a study of CD8 T cells in ankylosing spondylitis. Study observations and caveats: Apparently characteristic of ankylosing spondylitis blood was a TCR beta motif (under ten highly homologous variants).

These receptors are not linked to any known antigen. TCRdb re-derived calls from the 5' RACE reads in MiXCR, one entry per CDR3 protein. The sample holds roughly 300,000 distinct CDR3 sequences, roughly 8% seen once. Sequenced material: blood, either unsorted or a sorted T cell fraction (not recorded which). The receptors were sampled from a male donor with ankylosing spondylitis.

This clonotype has only a few counts. DNA for the CDR3: TGTGCCAGCAGCTCCAGCGAGACGGCGACCAAAAACATTCAGTACTTC. Protein product: CASSSSETATKNIQYF. The chain has TRBV7-2 and TRBJ2-4, with D hard to call. V lost 4 bases, J lost 2 bases, and 15 bases lay in between. The CDR3 totals 16 residues. In germline, CDR1 is SGHTA, CDR2 FQGNSA.

For the CDR3, the DNA is TGTGCCAGCAGTCGCTGGACTAGCGCGCGAGAGACCCAGTACTTC. Amino acid sequence: CASSRWTSARETQYF. This rearrangement joins TRBV12-3 or TRBV12-4 to TRBJ2-5; 9 bases align to TRBD2. The CDR3 has 15 amino acids. V lost 5 bases, J lost 4 bases, and 8 bases stayed unmatched.

This clonotype has a count of ten or more. The V and J genes are TRBV3-1 and TRBJ2-5; D is perhaps TRBD1 or TRBD2 (5 bases each). The CDR3 sequence is 16 residues long. The germline V and J ends were trimmed by 0 bases and 4 bases, with 15 bases remaining between them. The V gene's germline CDR1 is LGHDT and CDR2 YNNKEL (reference sequence). In DNA form, the CDR3 reads TGTGCCAGCAGCCAAGATTTACCCGCAGGGAGAGAGACCCAGTACTTC. This sequence encodes CASSQDLPAGRETQYF.

V usage is TRBV4-1 and J usage is TRBJ1-1, with D unclear. This CDR3 comprises 17 residues. V was shortened by 1 base and J by 4 bases, with 19 bases between the two germline ends. CDR1 and CDR2 from the germline V gene are MGHRA and YSYEKL. CDR3 in amino acids: CASSQGPLDGNPTEAFF. CDR3 in DNA: TGCGCCAGCAGCCAAGGACCTTTGGACGGAAACCCCACTGAAGCTTTCTTT.

This clonotype has at least ten counts. The rearrangement links TRBV5-1 to TRBJ2-4, with D possibly TRBD1 on 5 matching bases. The CDR3 is made up of 16 amino acids. With 3 bases removed from V and 2 bases from J, the gap between germline ends came to 15 bases. Germline V gives CDR1 SGHRS, CDR2 YFSETQ. The CDR3 DNA follows: TGCGCCAGCAGCTCGACGGGCCAGGGCCCCAAAAACATTCAGTACTTC. It yields the protein CASSSTGQGPKNIQYF.

This clonotype was recorded a few times. The chain combines TRBV20-1 with TRBJ2-3; 11 nucleotides line up with TRBD2. This CDR3 region has 18 residues. Germline CDR1 is DFQATT and CDR2 is SNEGSKA (reference sequence). V was pared by 6 bases and J by 1 base, with 15 bases of the junction left unmatched. In DNA, the CDR3 is TGCAGTGCCGCCTTCGGGGTCTTGACTAGCGGGGGCACAGATACGCAGTATTTT. The encoded protein is CSAAFGVLTSGGTDTQYF.

The gene calls are TRBV5-6 and TRBJ2-3; 8 bases are shared with TRBD2. CDR3 length equals 15 residues. Germline V gene sequence: CDR1 SGHDT, CDR2 YYEEEE. J lost 1 base, V lost 4 bases, and 5 bases had no gene match. The CDR3 sequence: CASSTSGARTDTQYF. Written as DNA, the CDR3 is TGTGCCAGCAGCACTAGCGGAGCCCGCACAGATACGCAGTATTTT.

This clonotype showed up many times. The chain combines TRBV29-1 with TRBJ1-1; 7 positions agree with TRBD1. Germline CDR1 and CDR2: SQVTM and ANQGSEA. V trimming: 7 bases; J trimming: 0 bases; junction bases outside the gene matches: 8. The CDR3 loop spans 14 amino acids. CDR3 nucleotides: TGCAGCGGGACTTCGGGACAGATGAACACTGAAGCTTTCTTT. Residues: CSGTSGQMNTEAFF.

Only a few counts were recorded for this clonotype. V and J are TRBV5-1 and TRBJ2-1; possibly TRBD2 for D (5 bases). The CDR3 is made up of 16 amino acids. In germline, CDR1 is SGHRS, CDR2 YFSETQ. V lost 1 base and J 6 bases, leaving 17 bases between the germline ends. The CDR3 here is CASSLQASSRANEQFF. In nucleotides, the CDR3 is TGCGCCAGCAGCTTGCAAGCGTCTTCGAGGGCCAATGAGCAGTTCTTC.

There are a few counts of this clonotype. Here the CDR3 DNA reads TGTGCCACCAGCAGAGATCTCCACCCGAACACTGAAGCTTTCTTT. It codes for CATSRDLHPNTEAFF. This chain joins TRBV15 and TRBJ1-1; D uncertain. Germline CDR1 and CDR2: LNHNV and YYDKDF (reference sequence). The CDR3 has 15 amino acids. The V end lost 0 bases, the J end lost 1 base, and 9 bases lay between the germline ends.

This clonotype was seen only a few times. J is TRBJ2-7 and V is TRBV20-1, with 10 bases aligning to TRBD2. V shed 4 bases, J shed 5 bases, and the junction held 8 bases outside the gene matches. This CDR3 comprises 14 residues. The germline CDR1 and CDR2 sequences are DFQATT and SNEGSKA (reference sequence). The CDR3 nucleotides read TGCAGTGCTACGCGCGGGCTAGCGGGAGACGAGCAGTACTTC. Protein sequence: CSATRGLAGDEQYF.

This clonotype was detected a few times. This chain links TRBV9 with TRBJ2-7, with unresolved D. Trimming removed 0 bases from V and 1 base from J, with 11 bases in between. The CDR3 contains 15 residues. Per germline, CDR1 SGDLS and CDR2 YYNGEE. The CDR3 DNA reads TGTGCCAGCAGCGTAGGGAACTCCCCATCCTACGAGCAGTACTTC. Its protein is CASSVGNSPSYEQYF.

This clonotype came up many times. The V call is TRBV12-3 or TRBV12-4, the J call TRBJ1-1; D not certain. The CDR3 length is 13 residues. Trimming took off 1 base at V and 7 bases at J, with 10 bases between the two ends. CDR3 residues: CASSLGTASEAFF. CDR3 sequence (DNA): TGTGCCAGCAGTTTAGGGACGGCTAGTGAAGCTTTCTTT.

This chain uses TRBV4-1 with TRBJ2-6; 11 bases fit TRBD2. V trimming: 2 bases; J trimming: 0 bases; junction bases outside the gene matches: 15. The CDR3 loop spans 22 amino acids. Germline V gene lookup returns CDR1 MGHRA and CDR2 YSYEKL. CDR3 bases: TGCGCCAGCAGCCAATCCAGGGAGGGGATTACTAGCGGGAGCTCTGGGGCCAACGTCCTGACTTTC. Protein sequence: CASSQSREGITSGSSGANVLTF.

This clonotype was detected only a few times. The chain links TRBV7-9 to TRBJ2-2, with 7 bases fitting TRBD2. This CDR3 comprises 14 residues. V gave up 3 bases and J gave up 3 bases; unmatched junction bases: 1. Germline-derived CDR1 and CDR2 are SEHNR and FQNEAQ (reference sequence). CDR3 in amino acids: CASSLREYTGELFF. In nucleotides, the CDR3 is TGTGCCAGCAGCTTGCGGGAGTACACCGGGGAGCTGTTTTTT.

Points on this clonotype: A read error is likely, as this CDR3 ends without the conserved phenylalanine or tryptophan. The chain couples TRBV5-1 to TRBJ2-6, with D maybe TRBD2 (6 bases). Trimming removed 3 bases from V and 4 bases from J, with 20 bases in between. The CDR3 runs 18 residues. Germline CDR1 is SGHRS and CDR2 is YFSETQ. CDR3 nucleotide sequence: TGCGCCAGCAGCTCTTCCGGGAGAAATGACCGAGGGGCCAACGTCCTGACTGTC. Translation: CASSSSGRNDRGANVLTV.

This clonotype was detected ten times or more. The chain couples TRBV12-3 or TRBV12-4 to TRBJ2-1, with TRBD2 matching 9 bases. V gave up 2 bases and J gave up 1 base; unmatched junction bases: 3. CDR3 size: 16 residues. The CDR3 reads CASSLTAGGSYNEQFF. In DNA form, the CDR3 reads TGTGCCAGCAGTTTAACGGCGGGAGGGTCCTACAATGAGCAGTTCTTC.

The chain couples TRBV12-3 or TRBV12-4 to TRBJ2-7; 7 positions match TRBD1. V shed 5 bases, J shed 5 bases, and the junction held 9 bases outside the gene matches. The CDR3 extends over 14 amino acids. The CDR3 is CASSRTRQGNEQYF. DNA of the CDR3: TGTGCCAGCAGTCGCACTCGACAGGGCAACGAGCAGTACTTC.

V and J are TRBV7-2 and TRBJ2-7; maybe TRBD2 (5 bases). CDR3 length: 13 residues. Germline CDR1 is SGHTA and CDR2 is FQGNSA. V lost 8 bases and J lost 2, with 13 bases in between. The CDR3 region has the DNA TGTGCCAGCGGCAGGACTGTTCCCTACGAGCAGTACTTC. Amino acid sequence: CASGRTVPYEQYF.

The chain joins TRBV5-1 to TRBJ2-3, with a possible D match to TRBD2 (6 bases). Germline V gene sequence: CDR1 SGHRS, CDR2 YFSETQ. This CDR3 has 14 amino acids. The V end was cut by 3 bases, the J end by 4 bases, with 12 bases between. As DNA, the CDR3 is TGCGCCAGCAGCTCCTCTAGCGCCTCAGATACGCAGTATTTT. It is translated as CASSSSSASDTQYF. Full variable domain (remainder filled in from reference TRBV5-1 and TRBJ2-3): KAGVTQTPRYLIKTRGQQVTLSCSPISGHRSVSWYQQTPGQGLQFLFEYFSETQRNKGNFPGRFSGRQFSNSRSEMNVSTLELGDSALYLCASSSSSASDTQYFGPGTRLTVL.

This clonotype turned up a few times. This chain links TRBV5-1 with TRBJ2-7; D remains ambiguous. Trimming shortened V by 4 bases and J by 7 bases, and 18 bases separated the two germline ends. Germline V gives CDR1 SGHRS, CDR2 YFSETQ. The CDR3 totals 14 residues. This CDR3 is CASSVGRPPREQYF. As DNA, the CDR3 is TGCGCCAGCAGCGTCGGACGCCCGCCTAGGGAGCAGTACTTC.

This clonotype was detected a few times. The chain is built from TRBV30 and TRBJ2-1, with TRBD2 identical over 9 bases. The CDR3 sequence is 14 residues long. Per germline, CDR1 GTSNPN and CDR2 SVGIG (reference sequence). Germline trimming cut 2 bases from V and 7 bases from J; bases unmatched to any gene: 6. As DNA, the CDR3 is TGTGCCTGGAGTCGGAATAGCGGGAGTAATGAGCAGTTCTTC. Protein product: CAWSRNSGSNEQFF.

This clonotype was counted a few times. The genes are TRBV29-1 and TRBJ2-7; 8 bases fit TRBD2. This CDR3 has 13 amino acids. V shed 3 bases, J shed 6 bases, and the junction held 7 bases outside the gene matches. Germline V gene lookup returns CDR1 SQVTM and CDR2 ANQGSEA. The CDR3 loop reads CSVERGAPSEQYF. CDR3 DNA sequence: TGCAGCGTTGAGCGGGGGGCCCCGAGCGAGCAGTACTTC.

This clonotype has only a few counts. V and J are TRBV3-1 and TRBJ2-7, with D uncertain. The CDR3 sequence is 13 residues long. The germline V gene encodes CDR1 LGHDT and CDR2 YNNKEL (reference sequence). V was shortened by 0 bases and J by 4 bases, with 7 bases between the two germline ends. The CDR3 sequence is CASSQDSEYEQYF. The DNA of the CDR3 is TGTGCCAGCAGCCAAGATTCAGAATACGAGCAGTACTTC.

This clonotype has a count of ten or more. This chain joins TRBV15 and TRBJ2-1; tentatively, D is TRBD2 (5 bases). CDR3 size: 15 residues. CDR1 and CDR2 (germline): LNHNV, YYDKDF (reference sequence). The V and J ends lost 3 bases and 4 bases respectively, with 13 bases between them. CDR3 nucleotide sequence: TGTGCCACCAGCAGGGGAGCGTTCTCTTACAATGAGCAGTTCTTC. This codes for CATSRGAFSYNEQFF.

This clonotype was detected a few times. The CDR3 is CSVRRVLVLDTQYF. CDR3 in DNA: TGCAGCGTCCGAAGAGTGCTAGTTCTAGATACGCAGTATTTT. This rearrangement joins TRBV29-1 to TRBJ2-3, with unresolved D. Trimming shortened V by 6 bases and J by 5 bases, and 18 bases separated the two germline ends. The CDR3 is 14 amino acids. Germline-derived CDR1 and CDR2 are SQVTM and ANQGSEA.

A few counts support this clonotype. The chain has TRBV28 and TRBJ2-5, with D hard to call. This CDR3 region has 15 residues. Germline V lookup: CDR1 MDHEN, CDR2 SYDVKM. V shed 1 base and J shed 5 bases, with 14 bases lying between them. CDR3 sequence reads: CASSLSGWTRETQYF. The CDR3 DNA is TGTGCCAGCAGTTTATCAGGCTGGACCAGGGAGACCCAGTACTTC.

Comment on this clonotype: Sequence at one end of the junction differs from germline and may be a read error. The chain links TRBV5-1 to TRBJ2-5; D could derive from TRBD1 or TRBD2 (5 bases each). The length of the CDR3 is 15 residues. Germline CDR1 is SGHRS and CDR2 is YFSETQ. DNA of the CDR3: TGCGCCAGCAGCGTTTTTTGGGGGATTCAAGCGACCCAGTACTTC. Its protein is CASSVFWGIQATQYF.

The rearrangement uses TRBV7-9 and TRBJ2-1; D is undetermined. CDR3 size: 13 residues. Germline assignment: CDR1 SEHNR and CDR2 FQNEAQ (reference sequence). With 1 base removed from V and 9 bases from J, the gap between germline ends came to 10 bases. CDR3 sequence: CASSLDIVGEQFF. In DNA, the CDR3 is TGTGCCAGCAGCTTAGACATAGTCGGTGAGCAGTTCTTC.

V gene TRBV5-1 combines with J gene TRBJ2-7; the match to TRBD1 covers 8 bases. After removal of 2 bases from V and 0 bases from J, the junction contained 7 bases not matched to a gene. The CDR3 extends over 16 amino acids. Germline-derived CDR1 and CDR2 are SGHRS and YFSETQ. CDR3 nucleotides: TGCGCCAGCAGCTTTGGTCCAGGGGGCTTCTCCTACGAGCAGTACTTC. As protein: CASSFGPGGFSYEQYF.

The chain has TRBV18 and TRBJ1-5, with a tentative D call TRBD1 (6 bases). The germline CDR1 and CDR2 sequences are KGHSH and LQKENI. The ends were cut back, 6 bases at V and 2 bases at J, with 14 bases in the middle. The CDR3 runs 15 residues. The CDR3 reads CASSEGQMGNQPQHF. The DNA for the CDR3 is TGTGCCAGCTCTGAAGGACAGATGGGCAATCAGCCCCAGCATTTT.